One and the same sample provided the 6 T cell receptor beta chains below, sequenced in a study of blood T cell repertoires in COVID-19. Data came from immunoSEQ multiplex PCR; TCRdb stores just in-frame clones and leaves some out. Of around 30,000 clones in the sample, approximately 91% were seen once. Specimen: peripheral blood. These receptors came from a man between 60 and 75 years old with acute or convalescent COVID-19.

The chain joins TRBV4-2 to TRBJ2-3; D is possibly TRBD2 (5 bases). Trimming shortened V by 1 base and J by 1 base, and 18 bases separated the two germline ends. Germline-derived CDR1 and CDR2 are LGHNA and YNFKEQ. The CDR3 is 18 amino acids. The CDR3 region has the DNA TGTGCCAGCAGCCAAGGGATGTCTGGGAGAGGTGGCACAGATACGCAGTATTTT. This encodes CASSQGMSGRGGTDTQYF.

This clone was detected a few times. CDR3 in DNA: TGTGCCAGCTCACGACGGACTAGCGAATCCTACGAGCAGTACTTC. It yields the protein CASSRRTSESYEQYF. The chain couples TRBV18 to TRBJ2-7, with TRBD2 matching over 9 bases. The length of the CDR3 is 15 residues. With V trimmed by 4 bases and J by 1 base, 5 bases remained unmatched. Germline V gene lookup returns CDR1 KGHSH and CDR2 LQKENI.

This clone was seen more than once but under ten times. The CDR3, as DNA: TGTGCCAGCAGTTTATTACAGGGAATCTACAATGAGCAGTTCTTC. It is translated as CASSLLQGIYNEQFF. This chain connects TRBV27 to TRBJ2-1; a possible D gene is TRBD1 (6 bases). Trimming took 1 base from V and 3 from J, leaving 10 bases between them. Germline CDR1 reads MNHEY; CDR2 reads SMNVEV (reference sequence). This CDR3 comprises 15 residues.

V and J are TRBV24-1 and TRBJ1-5; D is possibly TRBD1 (5 bases). The CDR3 loop spans 15 amino acids. V lost 2 bases and J 5 bases, leaving 12 bases between the germline ends. Germline assignment: CDR1 KGHDR and CDR2 SFDVKD. This chain's CDR3 is CATSDSWTPYQPQHF. CDR3 bases: TGTGCCACCAGTGATTCCTGGACACCTTATCAGCCCCAGCATTTT.

The chain recombines TRBV7-9 with TRBJ1-2; possibly TRBD1 for D (6 bases). The CDR3 covers 15 residues. V gave up 4 bases and J gave up 1 base, with 13 bases separating them. Germline assignment: CDR1 SEHNR and CDR2 FQNEAQ (reference sequence). For the CDR3, the DNA is TGTGCCAGCAGCTCTGGACAGCTTCTTAACTATGGCTACACCTTC. Translating gives CASSSGQLLNYGYTF.

Only one count was recorded for this clone. The chain recombines TRBV6-2 or TRBV6-3 with TRBJ2-7; maybe TRBD1 (6 bases). Germline values: CDR1 MNHEY, CDR2 SVGEGT. The V end lost 2 bases, the J end lost 6 bases, and 23 bases lay between the germline ends. The length of the CDR3 is 17 residues. CDR3 region: CASSYTALLSGASEQYF. CDR3 in DNA: TGTGCCAGCAGTTACACCGCTTTGCTATCAGGGGCATCCGAGCAGTACTTC.